These T cell receptor beta chains were read from a single sample in a study of T-cell memory formation after mild COVID-19. In TCRdb, the 5' RACE reads were re-called with MiXCR into one record per CDR3 protein. The table shows roughly 250,000 distinct CDR3 sequences, with approximately 16% occurring only once. Sample: PBMCs or a T cell subset sorted from them (not recorded which). Receptors were obtained from a man aged 18 to 29 who had mild COVID-19 (a few samples of this study predate the infection). Cell type and time point are not known. Both conserved end residues are part of each CDR3. The D gene is left open where the match is weak. Clone size appears in some rows only: once, few, many, or a class for an expanded clone.

TRBJ2-2,TRBV20-1,TRBD1,NA,TGCAGTGCGCGGACAGGGGTTTGGACCGGGGAGCTGTTTTTT,CSARTGVWTGELFF
TRBJ2-7,TRBV6-1,NA,NA,TGTGCCAGCAGTGAAGAGGGGACCGGGACCTACGAGCAGTACTTC,CASSEEGTGTYEQYF
TRBJ1-2,TRBV4-1,TRBD1,NA,TGCGCCAGCAGCCTTGGGACAGGGAATAGTGGCTACACCTTC,CASSLGTGNSGYTF
TRBJ2-3,TRBV19,NA,NA,TGTGCCAGTAGTACATCTCCGACAGATACGCAGTATTTT,CASSTSPTDTQYF
TRBJ2-3,TRBV4-2,NA,many,TGTGCCAGCAGCCAAGTTGGCGGTTCTAGCACAGATACGCAGTATTTT,CASSQVGGSSTDTQYF
TRBJ2-5,TRBV7-2,NA,many,TGTGCCAGCAGCTCCGGGACATCGGTTCAAGAGACCCAGTACTTC,CASSSGTSVQETQYF
TRBJ1-4,TRBV7-9,NA,few,TGTGCCAGCAGCCCCCATCCAGGGCCAACTAATGAAAAACTGTTTTTT,CASSPHPGPTNEKLFF
TRBJ2-1,TRBV24-1,NA,NA,TGTGCCACCAGCGGGTCGGAGGGCAATGAGCAGTTCTTC,CATSGSEGNEQFF
TRBJ1-6,TRBV20-1,NA,NA,TGCAGTGCTATACCCGGGGGCGATTCACCCCTCCACTTT,CSAIPGGDSPLHF
TRBJ1-3,TRBV7-2,NA,NA,TGTGCCAGCAGTGGGCAGAGCTCTGGAAACACCATATATTTT,CASSGQSSGNTIYF
TRBJ1-5,TRBV7-2,TRBD1,NA,TGTGCCAGCAGACGGACAGGGAATAGCAATCAGCCCCAGCATTTT,CASRRTGNSNQPQHF
TRBJ2-6,TRBV25-1,NA,NA,TGTGCCAGCAGTGAATCGTCGGGGGTTCCTGGGGCCAACGTCCTGACTTTC,CASSESSGVPGANVLTF
TRBJ2-6,TRBV5-1,NA,few,TGCGCCAGCAGCTTGGCGGGTCTTGATTCTGGGGCCAACGTCCTGACTTTC,CASSLAGLDSGANVLTF
TRBJ2-7,TRBV20-1,NA,NA,TGCAGTGCTGTACCCAGGGGCCACTCCTACGAGCAGTACTTC,CSAVPRGHSYEQYF
TRBJ1-6,TRBV25-1,NA,NA,TGTGCCAGCTCCTACACGGATAATTCACCCCTCCACTTT,CASSYTDNSPLHF
TRBJ1-1,TRBV16,NA,few,TGTGCCAGCAGCCAAGGTCGGGGGGACACTGAAGCTTTCTTT,CASSQGRGDTEAFF
TRBJ1-1,TRBV20-1,NA,few,TGCAGTGCTAGTAGGGGTCAGGGCACTGAAGCTTTCTTT,CSASRGQGTEAFF
TRBJ2-5,TRBV20-1,NA,NA,TGCAGTGCTAGCCGGGGGACCGGCGAAGAGACCCAGTACTTC,CSASRGTGEETQYF
TRBJ2-5,TRBV2,TRBD2,few,TGTGCCAGCTGGAGAGGAAGCGGGGGGGCTCGGGAGACCCAGTACTTC,CASWRGSGGARETQYF
TRBJ2-4,TRBV6-5,NA,few,TGTGCCAGCAGTTACCTCCCGAGGGGAGCCAAAAACATTCAGTACTTC,CASSYLPRGAKNIQYF
TRBJ1-1,TRBV14,NA,few,TGTGCCAGCAGCCAATCTGTGAACACTGAAGCTTTCTTT,CASSQSVNTEAFF
TRBJ2-5,TRBV20-1,NA,NA,TGCAGTGCTAATCGAGGAGGGGGGCGAGGGGAGACCCAGTACTTC,CSANRGGGRGETQYF
TRBJ2-7,TRBV18,TRBD2,few,TGTGCCAGCTCACCCCAGCGGGGGGGTGCGGGCGAGCAGTACTTC,CASSPQRGGAGEQYF
TRBJ2-3,TRBV4-2,TRBD1,few,TGTGCCAATTTAAGAGGGGGCTTTTATACGCAGTATTTT,CANLRGGFYTQYF
TRBJ1-1,TRBV4-2,NA,many,TGTGCCAGCAGCCAGGACTACAGCTACACTGAAGCTTTCTTT,CASSQDYSYTEAFF
TRBJ2-2,TRBV7-8,TRBD2,few,TGTGCCAGCAGAGTAGCGGGGGGGAACACCGGGGAGCTGTTTTTT,CASRVAGGNTGELFF
TRBJ1-1,TRBV20-1,NA,few,TGCAGTGCTAGATCGCGGGCAGTGGCTGAAGCTTTCTTT,CSARSRAVAEAFF
TRBJ2-1,TRBV4-2,NA,few,TGTGCCAGCAGCCAAGATGTGGCAGGTGTTAACAATGAGCAGTTCTTC,CASSQDVAGVNNEQFF
TRBJ2-3,TRBV5-6,TRBD1,few,TGTGCCAGCAGCCCCGGGACAGTAGCGCAGTATTTT,CASSPGTVAQYF
TRBJ1-1,TRBV19,NA,few,TGTGCCAGTAGTATTAGGGTCGACAGCGAAGCTTTCTTT,CASSIRVDSEAFF
TRBJ2-5,TRBV7-9,NA,NA,TGTGCCAGCAGCCGACAGAACATGGAGACCCAGTACTTC,CASSRQNMETQYF
TRBJ1-1,TRBV7-8,NA,few,TGTGCCAGCAGCTCGCGAGCGGTGATGAACACTGAAGCTTTCTTT,CASSSRAVMNTEAFF
TRBJ1-2,TRBV7-2,NA,many,TGTGCCAGCAGCTCCAGATCTAACTATGGCTACACCTTC,CASSSRSNYGYTF
TRBJ2-2,TRBV28,NA,NA,TGTGCCAGCAGTTCCTCGGGGGGCGTATTGTTTTTT,CASSSSGGVLFF